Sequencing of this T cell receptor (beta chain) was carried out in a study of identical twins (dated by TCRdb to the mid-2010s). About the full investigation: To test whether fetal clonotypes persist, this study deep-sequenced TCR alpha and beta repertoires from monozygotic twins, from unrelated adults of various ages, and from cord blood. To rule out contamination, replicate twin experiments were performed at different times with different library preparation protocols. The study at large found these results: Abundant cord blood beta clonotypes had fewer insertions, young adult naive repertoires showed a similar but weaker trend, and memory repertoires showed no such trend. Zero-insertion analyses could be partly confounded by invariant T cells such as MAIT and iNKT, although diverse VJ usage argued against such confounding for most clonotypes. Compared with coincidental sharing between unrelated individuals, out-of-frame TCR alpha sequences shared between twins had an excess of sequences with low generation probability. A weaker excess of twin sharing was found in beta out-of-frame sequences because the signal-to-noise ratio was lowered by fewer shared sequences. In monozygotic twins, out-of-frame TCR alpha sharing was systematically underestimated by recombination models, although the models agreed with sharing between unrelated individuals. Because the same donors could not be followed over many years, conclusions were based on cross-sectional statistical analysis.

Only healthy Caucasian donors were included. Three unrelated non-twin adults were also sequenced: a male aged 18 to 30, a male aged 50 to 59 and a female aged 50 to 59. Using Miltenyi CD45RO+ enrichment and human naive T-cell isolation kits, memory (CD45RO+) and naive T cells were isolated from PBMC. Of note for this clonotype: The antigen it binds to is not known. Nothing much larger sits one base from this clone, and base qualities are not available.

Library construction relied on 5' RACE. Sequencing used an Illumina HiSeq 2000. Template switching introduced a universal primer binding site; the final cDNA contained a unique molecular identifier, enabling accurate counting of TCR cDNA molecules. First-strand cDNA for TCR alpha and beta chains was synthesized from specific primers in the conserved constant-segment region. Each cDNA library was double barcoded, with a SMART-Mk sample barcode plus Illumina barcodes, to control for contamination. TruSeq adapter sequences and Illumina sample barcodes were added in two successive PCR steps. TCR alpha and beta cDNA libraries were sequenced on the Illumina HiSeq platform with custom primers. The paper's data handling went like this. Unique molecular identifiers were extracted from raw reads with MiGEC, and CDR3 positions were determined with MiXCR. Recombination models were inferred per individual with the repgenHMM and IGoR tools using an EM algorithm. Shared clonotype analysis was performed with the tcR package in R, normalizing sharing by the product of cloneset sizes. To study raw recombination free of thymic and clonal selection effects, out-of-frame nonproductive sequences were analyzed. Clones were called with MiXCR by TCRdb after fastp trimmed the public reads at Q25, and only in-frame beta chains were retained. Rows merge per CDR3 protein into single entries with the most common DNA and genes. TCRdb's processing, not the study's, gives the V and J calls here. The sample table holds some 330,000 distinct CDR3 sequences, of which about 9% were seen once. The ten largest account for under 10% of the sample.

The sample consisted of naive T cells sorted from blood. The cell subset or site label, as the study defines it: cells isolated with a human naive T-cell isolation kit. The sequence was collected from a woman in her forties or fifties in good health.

The CDR3 reads CASSPARSDTQYF. The base sequence is TGTGCCAGCAGCCCCGCCCGGTCAGATACGCAGTATTTT. The sequence links TRBV7-9 to TRBJ2-3; the D gene is not confidently resolved. CDR1 SEHNR and CDR2 FQNEAQ were looked up in the germline V gene (reference sequence). Trimming removed 5 bases from V and 4 bases from J, leaving 10 bases between the germline ends. The CDR3 contains 13 residues, cysteine and phenylalanine counted. Just the 39-base CDR3 DNA is kept, in frame starting at base 1.